This TCR beta chain was recovered during a study of early T cells in non-severe SARS-CoV-2 infection. Study background: Sequencing was performed on bulk RNA from unsorted whole blood, leaving chains unpaired.

The CDR3 has 20 amino acids. TCRdb re-called the 5' RACE reads with MiXCR, one entry per CDR3 protein. The sample holds 85,000 to 100,000 distinct CDR3 sequences, about 10% seen once. The sample holds a few counts of this clonotype. What was sequenced was whole blood. The clonotype originates from an adult who was a healthcare worker with PCR-confirmed SARS-CoV-2 infection or an uninfected control (not recorded which). The J gene is TRBJ2-7, the V gene TRBV21-1. TRBV21-1 is shown as a pseudogene. CDR3: CASSRPIGFYKTHLSYEQYF. The DNA for the CDR3 is TGTGCCAGCAGCAGGCCAATTGGCTTCTACAAAACACACCTCTCCTACGAGCAGTACTTC.